The T cell receptor (beta chain) under discussion was sequenced for a study of T cell responses to AZD1222 COVID-19 vaccine. Study-level results: Targeting of unmutated variant regions was reportedly seen in nearly half of spike-specific TCRs. Spike-specific TCR breadth and depth both grew after two AZD1222 doses. All repertoire sampling was performed exclusively after the peak T cell response.

Assay used: immunoSEQ multiplex PCR; TCRdb lists only in-frame clones, some missing. The repertoire includes tens of thousands of clones, 87% of them detected once, and approximately 1.5% sits in the top ten. On this clone: The antigen is unknown.

The CDR3 runs to 16 residues. Germline CDR1 and CDR2: SGHTA and FQGNSA. J gave up 5 bases and V 1 base, and 9 bases lay outside the gene matches. V is TRBV7-2 and J is TRBJ2-3; TRBD2 matches at 7 bases. The receptor comes from an adult in good health. Here the sequenced sample was peripheral blood, taken on day 0 of AZD1222 vaccination. This CDR3 reads CASSLELAVNGDTQYF. The CDR3 region has the DNA TGTGCCAGCAGCTTAGAGCTAGCGGTAAACGGAGATACGCAGTATTTT.